The 15 T cell receptor beta chains presented below share a single source sample, sequenced in a study of T cell repertoires in cytomegalovirus infection. TCRdb passed the reads through MiXCR, listing each CDR3 protein once. The sample yields 450,000 to 600,000 distinct CDR3 sequences, about 10% seen once. Sample: PBMCs. These receptors were taken from a human donor in good health (CMV status not recorded). Some clones in this sample may be carry-over from other donors' samples.

This clonotype was counted only a few times. The J gene is TRBJ1-1, the V gene TRBV6-5; tentative D call: TRBD1 (5 bases). V lost 1 base, J lost 1 base, and 7 bases lay in between. From germline, CDR1 is MNHEY and CDR2 SVGAGI. The CDR3 is 14 residues long. The CDR3 here is CASSYLGRNTEAFF. The CDR3 nucleotides are TGTGCCAGCAGTTACTTGGGACGGAACACTGAAGCTTTCTTT.

In this sample, this clonotype turned up many times. The chain has TRBV12-5 and TRBJ1-2; possible D gene TRBD1, 6 bases. The V gene lost 7 bases and the J gene lost 2 bases, with 17 bases spanning the gap. The germline V gene encodes CDR1 LGHNT and CDR2 FRNRAP. The CDR3 runs 15 residues. CDR3 in amino acids: CASAPRAGENYGYTF. The CDR3 DNA reads TGTGCTAGTGCGCCGAGGGCAGGGGAGAACTATGGCTACACCTTC.

This clonotype has at least ten counts. The chain carries TRBV7-8 and TRBJ1-6, with 7 nucleotides matching TRBD1. J lost 0 bases, V lost 0 bases, and 11 bases had no gene match. This CDR3 comprises 20 residues. The germline gives CDR1 SGHVS, CDR2 FQNEAQ. The CDR3 DNA is TGTGCCAGCAGCTTAGCACGGGTTCCAGGGGGGTCCTCCTATAATTCACCCCTCCACTTT. Its protein is CASSLARVPGGSSYNSPLHF.

As to this clonotype: Just one base apart from a much larger clone, this may be a read error. The rearrangement joins TRBV6-6 to TRBJ1-6; D gene ambiguous. CDR1 is MNHNY, CDR2 SVGAGI, per germline (reference sequence). This CDR3 is 12 amino acids long. Trimming took off 11 bases at V and 11 bases at J, with 16 bases between the two ends. CDR3 amino acids: CAVLPSEAPLHF. For the CDR3, the DNA is TGTGCCGTACTACCCTCAGAGGCACCCCTCCACTTT.

The table lists this clonotype with many counts. The chain couples TRBV7-2 to TRBJ2-2; 8 bases align to TRBD2. With 5 bases clipped from V and 0 bases from J, the junction kept 5 bases outside the gene matches. Germline CDR1 and CDR2: SGHTA and FQGNSA. There are 16 residues in the CDR3. CDR3 nucleotide sequence: TGTGCCAGCAGCCGGGGAGCGGGGGCGAACACCGGGGAGCTGTTTTTT. This translates into CASSRGAGANTGELFF.

Many counts were recorded for this clonotype. The J gene is TRBJ2-5, the V gene TRBV12-3 or TRBV12-4; the match to TRBD2 covers 12 bases. The CDR3 totals 18 residues. The junction had 9 bases not matched to a gene; V was cut back by 4 bases and J by 0 bases. CDR3 amino acids: CASSSNPRLAGDQETQYF. The CDR3 DNA follows: TGTGCCAGCAGTTCAAACCCAAGACTAGCGGGGGACCAAGAGACCCAGTACTTC.

This clonotype was seen only a few times. The chain uses TRBV20-1 and TRBJ2-3; 7 bases align to TRBD2. Germline V gives CDR1 DFQATT, CDR2 SNEGSKA (reference sequence). The length of the CDR3 is 16 residues. Unmatched junction bases numbered 18, after V lost 5 bases and J lost 7 bases. The CDR3 DNA follows: TGCAGTGCTCTATCGCCAAGGGGCGGGAGAAGATATACGCAGTATTTT. This gives the protein CSALSPRGGRRYTQYF.

Here the CDR3 reads CASSYKGVDTEAFF. The CDR3, as DNA: TGTGCCAGTAGTTACAAAGGGGTTGACACTGAAGCTTTCTTT. The chain employs TRBV19 and TRBJ1-1, with D maybe TRBD1 (5 bases). The V end was cut by 5 bases, the J end by 3 bases, with 13 bases between. Germline loops: CDR1 LNHDA, CDR2 SQIVND (reference sequence). The CDR3 loop spans 14 amino acids. Complete variable domain (other parts from reference TRBV19 and TRBJ1-1): DGGITQSPKYLFRKEGQNVTLSCEQNLNHDAMYWYRQDPGQGLRLIYYSQIVNDFQKGDIAEGYSVSREKKESFPLTVTSAQKNPTAFYLCASSYKGVDTEAFFGQGTRLTVV.

This clonotype was detected many times. The junction does not match germline at one end; this may be a read error. The rearrangement joins TRBV7-2 to TRBJ2-5, with D perhaps given as TRBD1 or TRBD2 (5 bases each). This CDR3 comprises 12 residues. Germline assignment: CDR1 SGHTA and CDR2 FQGNSA. DNA of the CDR3: TGTGCCAGCAGCAACACCTGGGGGACGAACCACTTC. Translation: CASSNTWGTNHF.

Ten or more counts support this clonotype. This sequence joins TRBV7-8 and TRBJ2-3; unclear D gene. The V gene lost 4 bases and the J gene lost 6 bases, with 5 bases spanning the gap. This CDR3 contains 11 residues. The germline gives CDR1 SGHVS, CDR2 FQNEAQ. CDR3 bases: TGTGCCAGCAGCTCTAAGGATACGCAGTATTTT. Its protein is CASSSKDTQYF.

The chain carries TRBV20-1 and TRBJ2-1; possibly TRBD1 for D (5 bases). The CDR3 consists of 13 residues. The germline V gene encodes CDR1 DFQATT and CDR2 SNEGSKA (reference sequence). Deletions cut 3 bases from V and 4 bases from J, with 10 bases between. CDR3 sequence reads: CSARWGRYNEQFF. CDR3 in DNA: TGCAGTGCTAGGTGGGGCAGGTACAATGAGCAGTTCTTC.

This rearrangement joins TRBV30 to TRBJ1-2, with a possible D match to TRBD1 (5 bases). This CDR3 comprises 14 residues. V was pared by 2 bases and J by 4 bases, with 14 bases between. CDR1 and CDR2 (germline): GTSNPN, SVGIG (reference sequence). The CDR3 spells CAWSTQAFSYGYTF. As DNA, the CDR3 is TGTGCCTGGAGTACACAGGCGTTTAGCTATGGCTACACCTTC.

The chain joins TRBV5-1 to TRBJ2-3; a possible D gene is TRBD1 (6 bases). Trimming stripped 0 bases from V and 0 bases from J, with 14 bases between. The CDR3 extends over 17 amino acids. Per germline, CDR1 SGHRS and CDR2 YFSETQ. The CDR3 region has the DNA TGCGCCAGCAGCTTGGCCCTCCTGGGGGCTAGCACAGATACGCAGTATTTT. Encoded protein: CASSLALLGASTDTQYF.

In its sample, this clonotype was seen many times. CDR3 sequence: CASSPGQSETQYF. The CDR3 nucleotides are TGTGCCAGCAGCCCCGGACAGTCGGAGACCCAGTACTTC. The chain has TRBV7-9 and TRBJ2-5; tentatively, D is TRBD1 (6 bases). Trimming left V 5 bases short and J 5 bases short, with 12 bases between. Germline lookup yields CDR1 SEHNR and CDR2 FQNEAQ (reference sequence). The length of the CDR3 is 13 residues.

This chain joins TRBV11-2 and TRBJ1-1; 7 bases align to TRBD1. Germline loops: CDR1 SGHAT, CDR2 FQNNGV. Germline trimming cut 1 base from V and 5 bases from J; bases unmatched to any gene: 4. The CDR3 has 14 residues. For the CDR3, the DNA is TGTGCCAGCAGCTTAGCTACAGGGGTAACTGAAGCTTTCTTT. Translating it yields CASSLATGVTEAFF.